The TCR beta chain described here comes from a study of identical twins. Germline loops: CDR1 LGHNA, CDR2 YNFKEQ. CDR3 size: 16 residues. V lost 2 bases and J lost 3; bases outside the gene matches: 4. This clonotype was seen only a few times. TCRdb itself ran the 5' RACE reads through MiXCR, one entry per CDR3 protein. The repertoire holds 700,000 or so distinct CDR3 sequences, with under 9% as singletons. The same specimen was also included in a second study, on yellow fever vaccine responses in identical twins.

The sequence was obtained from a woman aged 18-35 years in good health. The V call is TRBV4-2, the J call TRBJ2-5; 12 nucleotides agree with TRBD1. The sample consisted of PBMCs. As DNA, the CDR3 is TGTGCCAGCAGCCAAACCGGGACAGGGGGCGAAGAGACCCAGTACTTC. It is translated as CASSQTGTGGEETQYF.